One and the same sample provided the 10 T cell receptor beta chains below, sequenced in a study of regulatory T cells in long-lasting Graves disease. Time point here: newly diagnosed GD, antithyroid drugs for less than 3 months. PBMCs were the source of the RNA used for TCR sequencing. Through Arm-PCR of CDR3 regions and iRepertoire HTBI primers, TCR beta libraries were built. One entry per CDR3 protein results from TCRdb running MiXCR on the multiplex PCR reads. In the table there are 500,000 or so distinct CDR3 sequences, 15% to 20% of which are singletons. These data were likewise used in another study, on T cells in Graves' hyperthyroidism and ophthalmopathy.

This specimen consisted of peripheral blood mononuclear cells (PBMCs), obtained at new diagnosis, from a patient treated with antithyroid drugs. Receptors originate from a woman in her forties or fifties with Graves disease.

This clonotype was picked up many times. The chain recombines TRBV3-1 with TRBJ1-2; D unclear. CDR1 is LGHDT and CDR2 is YNNKEL in the germline V gene (reference sequence). The V gene lost 1 base and the J gene lost 6 bases, with 6 bases spanning the gap. This CDR3 region has 12 residues. The CDR3 coding sequence is TGTGCCAGCAGCCAAGCTACGGATGGCTACACCTTC. This gives the protein CASSQATDGYTF.

This clonotype was picked up a small number of times. V usage is TRBV9 and J usage is TRBJ1-2; tentatively, D is TRBD1 (5 bases). The CDR3 has 15 amino acids. Per the germline V gene, CDR1 is SGDLS and CDR2 is YYNGEE. With 3 bases removed from V and 4 bases from J, the gap between germline ends came to 16 bases. The CDR3 reads CASSASGSPSYGYTF. As DNA, the CDR3 is TGTGCCAGCAGCGCCTCAGGGTCACCGAGCTATGGCTACACCTTC.

This rearrangement joins TRBV7-2 to TRBJ2-3; 8 positions agree with TRBD2. Per germline, CDR1 SGHTA and CDR2 FQGNSA. The CDR3 spans 14 residues. The V and J ends lost 6 bases and 6 bases, in that order; junction bases with no gene match: 8. The CDR3: CASRPGGGSDTQYF. CDR3 bases: TGTGCCAGCAGACCCGGGGGGGGATCGGATACGCAGTATTTT.

The CDR3 coding sequence is TGTGCCAGCAAGGTTTGGAATGAGCAGTTCTTC. This translates into CASKVWNEQFF. This chain joins TRBV2 and TRBJ2-1; D not certain. The germline V gene has CDR1 SNHLY and CDR2 FYNNEI. Between the trimmed V and J ends, which lost 7 bases and 7 bases, there was a span of 8 bases. CDR3 length equals 11 residues. The variable domain in full, with the rest retrieved from reference TRBV2 and TRBJ2-1, is EPEVTQTPSHQVTQMGQEVILRCVPISNHLYFYWYRQILGQKVEFLVSFYNNEISEKSEIFDDQFSVERPDGSNFTLKIRSTKLEDSAMYFCASKVWNEQFFGPGTRLTVL.

The table lists this clonotype with many counts. The rearrangement links TRBV5-6 to TRBJ1-6, with TRBD1 identical over 7 bases. With 2 bases clipped from V and 9 bases from J, the junction kept 2 bases outside the gene matches. The CDR3 runs 13 residues. Germline lookup yields CDR1 SGHDT and CDR2 YYEEEE. DNA for the CDR3: TGTGCCAGCAGCTTCCCAGGGGGTTCACCCCTCCACTTT. Its translation is CASSFPGGSPLHF.

This clonotype was counted only a few times. The chain has TRBV12-3 or TRBV12-4 and TRBJ1-5, with D possibly matching TRBD1 (5 bases). CDR3 size: 15 residues. Trimming took off 2 bases at V and 4 bases at J, with 12 bases between the two ends. CDR3 sequence reads: CASSLRGVGNQPQHF. The CDR3 nucleotides read TGTGCCAGCAGTTTAAGAGGGGTTGGAAATCAGCCCCAGCATTTT.

The table lists this clonotype with many counts. J is TRBJ1-2 and V is TRBV11-2; unclear D gene. Germline-derived CDR1 and CDR2 are SGHAT and FQNNGV. The CDR3 totals 13 residues. The V and J ends lost 5 bases and 4 bases respectively, with 11 bases between them. CDR3 in DNA: TGTGCCAGCAGCCCCTCTGGGCTCTATGGCTACACCTTC. It yields the protein CASSPSGLYGYTF.

This clonotype was observed a handful of times. V gene TRBV11-2 combines with J gene TRBJ1-5; no firm D call. CDR1 is SGHAT and CDR2 is FQNNGV in the germline V gene. The CDR3 length is 14 residues. V shed 5 bases and J shed 0 bases, with 8 bases lying between them. CDR3 coding DNA: TGTGCCAGCAGCCACGGCCCTAGCAATCAGCCCCAGCATTTT. Its protein product is CASSHGPSNQPQHF.

This clonotype was counted between two and nine times. The chain employs TRBV10-2 and TRBJ1-5; no clear D gene. There are 18 residues in the CDR3. Germline V gene data show CDR1 as WSHSY and CDR2 as SAAADI. Trimming removed 6 bases from V and 3 bases from J, with 24 bases in between. The CDR3 bases are TGCGCCAGCAGGAAGTCGGCAGGCAACGTTAGGGACAATCAGCCCCAGCATTTT. Protein product: CASRKSAGNVRDNQPQHF.

Turning to this clonotype: This may be a read error, as it is one base from a much larger clone. In DNA, the CDR3 is TGTGCCATCAGTACCGGGACAGGGAATTCACCCCTCCACTTT. Residues: CAISTGTGNSPLHF. The V and J genes are TRBV10-3 and TRBJ1-6; 9 bases are a match to TRBD1. This CDR3 region has 14 residues. Germline V CDR1 and CDR2: ENHRY, SYGVKD. The junction had 3 bases not matched to a gene; V was cut back by 5 bases and J by 7 bases.